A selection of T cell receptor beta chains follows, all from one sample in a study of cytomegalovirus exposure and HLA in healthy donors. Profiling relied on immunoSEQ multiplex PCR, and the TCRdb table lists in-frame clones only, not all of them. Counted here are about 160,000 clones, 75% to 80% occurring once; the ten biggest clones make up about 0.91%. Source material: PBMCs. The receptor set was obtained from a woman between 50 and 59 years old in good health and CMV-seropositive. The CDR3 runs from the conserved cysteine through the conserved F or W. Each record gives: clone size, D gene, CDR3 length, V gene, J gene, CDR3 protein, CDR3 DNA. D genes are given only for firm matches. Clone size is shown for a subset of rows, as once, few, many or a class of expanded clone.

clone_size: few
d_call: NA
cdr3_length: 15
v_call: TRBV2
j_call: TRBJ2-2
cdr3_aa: CASKQGVSRTGELFF
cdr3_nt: TGTGCCAGCAAACAAGGGGTTTCACGCACCGGGGAGCTGTTTTTT

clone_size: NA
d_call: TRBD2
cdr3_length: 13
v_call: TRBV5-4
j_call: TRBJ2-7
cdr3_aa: CASSLGGGGKQYF
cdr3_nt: TGTGCCAGCAGCTTGGGTGGGGGGGGGAAGCAGTACTTC

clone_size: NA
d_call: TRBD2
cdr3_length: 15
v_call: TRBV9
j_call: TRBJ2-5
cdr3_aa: CASSWSGGLQETQYF
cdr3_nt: TGTGCCAGCAGCTGGAGCGGGGGCCTGCAAGAGACCCAGTACTTC

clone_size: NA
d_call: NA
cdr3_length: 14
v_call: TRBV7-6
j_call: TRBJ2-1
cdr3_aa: CASRPASGDNEQFF
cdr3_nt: TGTGCCAGCAGACCAGCCTCCGGGGACAATGAGCAGTTCTTC

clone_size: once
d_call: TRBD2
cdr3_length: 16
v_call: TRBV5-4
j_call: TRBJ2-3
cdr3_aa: CASSLGLAGVTDTQYF
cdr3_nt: TGTGCCAGCAGCCTCGGACTAGCGGGGGTCACAGATACGCAGTATTTT

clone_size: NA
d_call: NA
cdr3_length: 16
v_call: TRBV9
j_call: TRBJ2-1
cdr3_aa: CASSVALRETAEEQFF
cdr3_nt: TGTGCCAGCAGCGTAGCTTTGCGGGAAACCGCGGAGGAGCAGTTCTTC

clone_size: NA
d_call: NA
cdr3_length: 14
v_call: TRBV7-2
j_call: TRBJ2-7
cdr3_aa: CASSLGGGVYEQYF
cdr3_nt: TGTGCCAGCAGCTTAGGTGGAGGCGTCTACGAGCAGTACTTC

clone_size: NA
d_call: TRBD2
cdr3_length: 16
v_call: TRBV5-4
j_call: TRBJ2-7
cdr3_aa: CASSPRTSGSRYEQYF
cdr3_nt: TGTGCCAGCAGCCCACGGACTAGCGGGAGTAGGTACGAGCAGTACTTC

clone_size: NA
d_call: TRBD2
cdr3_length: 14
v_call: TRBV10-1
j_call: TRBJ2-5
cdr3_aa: CARGKREAEETQYF
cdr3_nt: TGCGCCAGGGGGAAGCGGGAGGCTGAAGAGACCCAGTACTTC

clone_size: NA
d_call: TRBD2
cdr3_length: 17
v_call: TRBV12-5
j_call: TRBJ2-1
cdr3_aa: CASGLVPSGRKTIGQFF
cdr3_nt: TGTGCTAGTGGTTTGGTACCTAGCGGCCGAAAAACAATTGGGCAGTTCTTC

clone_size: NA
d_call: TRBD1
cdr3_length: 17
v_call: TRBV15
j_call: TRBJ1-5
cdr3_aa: CATSREWDRGGNQPQHF
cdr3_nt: TGTGCCACCAGCAGAGAATGGGACAGGGGGGGTAATCAGCCCCAGCATTTT

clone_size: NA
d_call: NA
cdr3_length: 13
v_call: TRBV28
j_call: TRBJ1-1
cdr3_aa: CASTILKNTEAFF
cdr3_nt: TGTGCCAGCACCATACTCAAGAACACTGAAGCTTTCTTT

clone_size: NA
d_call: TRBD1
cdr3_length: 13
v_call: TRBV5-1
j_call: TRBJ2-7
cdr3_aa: CASSFGQGGEQYF
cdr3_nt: TGCGCCAGCAGCTTTGGACAGGGCGGCGAGCAGTACTTC

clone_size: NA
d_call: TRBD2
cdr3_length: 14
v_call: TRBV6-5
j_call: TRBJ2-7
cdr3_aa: CASSRDYPVSEQYF
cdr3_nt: TGTGCCAGTTCCCGGGACTATCCGGTCTCCGAGCAGTACTTC

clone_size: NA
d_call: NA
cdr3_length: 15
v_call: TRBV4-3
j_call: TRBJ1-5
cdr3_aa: CASSQQAGRGEPQHF
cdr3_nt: TGCGCCAGCAGCCAGCAGGCGGGGCGAGGTGAGCCCCAGCATTTT

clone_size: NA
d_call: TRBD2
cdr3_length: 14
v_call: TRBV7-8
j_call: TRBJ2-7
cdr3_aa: CASSSTSGASEQYF
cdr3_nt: TGTGCCAGCAGCTCGACTAGCGGAGCATCGGAGCAGTACTTC

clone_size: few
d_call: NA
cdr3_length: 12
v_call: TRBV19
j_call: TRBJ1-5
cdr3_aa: CASRYSNQPQHF
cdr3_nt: TGTGCCAGTAGATATAGCAATCAGCCCCAGCATTTT

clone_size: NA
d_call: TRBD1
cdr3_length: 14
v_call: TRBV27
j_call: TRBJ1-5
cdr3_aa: CASRRTGSNQPQHF
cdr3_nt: TGTGCCAGCAGACGGACAGGGAGCAATCAGCCCCAGCATTTT

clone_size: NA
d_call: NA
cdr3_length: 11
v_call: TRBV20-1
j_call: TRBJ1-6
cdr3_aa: CSARRGTPLHF
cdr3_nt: TGCAGTGCTAGGCGGGGGACACCCCTCCACTTT

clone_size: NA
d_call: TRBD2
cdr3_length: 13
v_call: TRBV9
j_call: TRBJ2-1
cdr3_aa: CASSAGGPVEQFF
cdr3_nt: TGTGCCAGCAGCGCGGGGGGGCCTGTTGAGCAGTTCTTC

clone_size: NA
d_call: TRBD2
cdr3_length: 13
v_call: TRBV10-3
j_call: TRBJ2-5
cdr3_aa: CAISVSGAETQYF
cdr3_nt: TGTGCCATCAGCGTTAGCGGGGCTGAGACCCAGTACTTC

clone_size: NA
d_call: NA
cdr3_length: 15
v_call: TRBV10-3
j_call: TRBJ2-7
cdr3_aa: CAISESMQGRDEQYF
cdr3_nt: TGTGCCATCAGTGAGTCGATGCAGGGTAGGGACGAGCAGTACTTC

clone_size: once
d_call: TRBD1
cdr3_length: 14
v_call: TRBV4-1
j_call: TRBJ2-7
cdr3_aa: CASSHTGASYEQYF
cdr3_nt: TGCGCCAGCAGCCACACAGGGGCTTCCTACGAGCAGTACTTC

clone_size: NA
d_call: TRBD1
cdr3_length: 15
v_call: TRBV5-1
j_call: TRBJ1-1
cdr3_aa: CASSPDRARGTEAFF
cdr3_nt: TGCGCCAGCAGCCCCGACAGGGCCAGGGGCACTGAAGCTTTCTTT

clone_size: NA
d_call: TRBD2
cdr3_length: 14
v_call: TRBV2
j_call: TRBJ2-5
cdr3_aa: CASSYRLAPETQYF
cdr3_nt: TGTGCCAGCAGTTATCGACTAGCCCCTGAGACCCAGTACTTC

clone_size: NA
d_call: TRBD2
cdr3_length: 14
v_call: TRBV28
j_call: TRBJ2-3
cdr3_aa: CASSVTSGEDTQYF
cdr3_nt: TGTGCCAGCAGTGTGACTAGCGGAGAGGATACGCAGTATTTT

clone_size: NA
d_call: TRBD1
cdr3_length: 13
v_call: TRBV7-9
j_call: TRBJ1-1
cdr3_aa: CASSQDRATEAFF
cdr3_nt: TGTGCCAGCAGCCAAGACAGGGCCACTGAAGCTTTCTTT

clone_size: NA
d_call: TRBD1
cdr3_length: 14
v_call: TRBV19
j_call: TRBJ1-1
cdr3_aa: CASSMAAGGTEAFF
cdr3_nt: TGTGCCAGTAGTATGGCCGCAGGGGGCACTGAAGCTTTCTTT

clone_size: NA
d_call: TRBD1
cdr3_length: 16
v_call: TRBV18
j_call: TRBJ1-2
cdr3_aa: CASSPTLQGEEYGYTF
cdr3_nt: TGTGCCAGCTCACCAACCTTACAGGGGGAGGAGTATGGCTACACCTTC

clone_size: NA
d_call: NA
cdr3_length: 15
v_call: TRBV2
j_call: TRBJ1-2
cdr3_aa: CASSERTATNYGYTF
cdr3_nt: TGTGCCAGCAGTGAGAGGACAGCTACTAACTATGGCTACACCTTC

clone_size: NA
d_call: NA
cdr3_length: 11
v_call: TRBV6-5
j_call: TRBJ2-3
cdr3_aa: CASSLNRTQYF
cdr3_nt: TGTGCCAGCAGTCTCAACAGAACGCAGTATTTT

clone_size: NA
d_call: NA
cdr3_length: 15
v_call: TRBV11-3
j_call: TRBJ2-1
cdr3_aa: CASSTNLGTGNEQFF
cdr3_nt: TGTGCCAGCAGCACAAACCTCGGGACTGGCAATGAGCAGTTCTTC

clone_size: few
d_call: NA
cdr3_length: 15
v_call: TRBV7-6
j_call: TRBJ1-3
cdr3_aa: CASSSGQFSGNTIYF
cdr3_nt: TGTGCCAGCAGCTCGGGACAATTCTCTGGAAACACCATATATTTT

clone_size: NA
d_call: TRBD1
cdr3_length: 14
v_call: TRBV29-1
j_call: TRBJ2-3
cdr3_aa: CSVEYRGQGDTQYF
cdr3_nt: TGCAGCGTTGAGTATAGGGGGCAGGGAGATACGCAGTATTTT

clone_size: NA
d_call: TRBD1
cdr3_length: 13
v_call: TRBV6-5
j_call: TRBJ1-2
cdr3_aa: CASRGTGLYGYTF
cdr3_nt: TGTGCCAGCAGGGGGACAGGGCTATATGGCTACACCTTC

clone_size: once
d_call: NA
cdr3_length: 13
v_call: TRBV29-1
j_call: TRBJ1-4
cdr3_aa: CSAGHAINEKLFF
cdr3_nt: TGCAGCGCAGGACACGCGATTAATGAAAAACTGTTTTTT

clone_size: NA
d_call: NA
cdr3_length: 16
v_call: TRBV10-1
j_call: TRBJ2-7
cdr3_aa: CASSENSAAYSYEQYF
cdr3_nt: TGCGCCAGCAGTGAGAATTCGGCGGCGTACTCCTACGAGCAGTACTTC

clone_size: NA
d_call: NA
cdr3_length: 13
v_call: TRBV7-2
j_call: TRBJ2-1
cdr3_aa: CASSLDGYNEQFF
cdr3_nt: TGTGCCAGCAGCTTAGACGGCTACAATGAGCAGTTCTTC

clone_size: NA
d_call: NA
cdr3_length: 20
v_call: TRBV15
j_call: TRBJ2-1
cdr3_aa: CATSRDRRQAGGGSYNEQFF
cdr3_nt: TGTGCCACCAGCAGAGATCGTCGACAGGCCGGAGGAGGCTCCTACAATGAGCAGTTCTTC

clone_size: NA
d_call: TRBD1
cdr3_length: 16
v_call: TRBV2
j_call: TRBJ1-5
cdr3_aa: CASSPGQGGYGFPQHF
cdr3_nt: TGTGCCAGCAGCCCGGGACAGGGAGGTTATGGGTTCCCCCAGCATTTT

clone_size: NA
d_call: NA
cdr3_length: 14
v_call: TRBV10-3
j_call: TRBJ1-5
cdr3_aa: CASSYGGASQPQHF
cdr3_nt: TGTGCCAGCAGTTATGGGGGGGCTAGTCAGCCCCAGCATTTT

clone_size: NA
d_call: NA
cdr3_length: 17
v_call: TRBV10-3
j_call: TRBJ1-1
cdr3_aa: CAISAKKGREGNTEAFF
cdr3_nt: TGTGCCATCAGTGCGAAAAAGGGAAGGGAGGGAAACACTGAAGCTTTCTTT

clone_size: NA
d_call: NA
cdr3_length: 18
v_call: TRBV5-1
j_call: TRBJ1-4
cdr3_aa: CASSPGLSHGAVNEKLFF
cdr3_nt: TGCGCCAGCAGCCCGGGTCTTAGTCACGGAGCGGTTAATGAAAAACTGTTTTTT

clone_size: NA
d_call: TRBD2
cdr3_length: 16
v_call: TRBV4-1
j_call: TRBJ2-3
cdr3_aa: CASSQDPLAGGGTQYF
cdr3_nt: TGCGCCAGCAGCCAAGACCCACTAGCGGGGGGAGGTACGCAGTATTTT

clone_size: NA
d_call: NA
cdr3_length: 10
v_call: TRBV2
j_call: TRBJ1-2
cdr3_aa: CASQGDGYTF
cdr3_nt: TGTGCCAGCCAAGGGGATGGCTACACCTTC